This is a list of T cell receptor beta chains from one sample in a study of spatial heterogeneity in lung cancer. TCRdb re-called the 5' RACE reads through MiXCR, storing one row per CDR3 protein. The sample has tens of thousands of distinct CDR3 sequences, 6.5% to 9% seen once. The sequencing used PBMCs, collected at surgery. These receptors were taken from a female donor with early-stage non-small cell lung cancer. Both conserved end residues are part of each CDR3. Fields, in order: V gene, clone size, D gene, J gene, CDR3 DNA, CDR3 protein. D genes are given only for firm matches. Expanded clones are given a class, and other clones once, few, many or no size at all.

V: TRBV11-1; size: many; D: .; J: TRBJ1-2; DNA: TGTGCCAGCAGCGCACAGGGTAACTATGGCTACACCTTC; CDR3: CASSAQGNYGYTF
V: TRBV6-2/TRBV6-3; size: many; D: TRBD2; J: TRBJ2-1; DNA: TGTGCCAGCTCCGCTAGCGGGAGTGGGAATGAGCAGTTCTTC; CDR3: CASSASGSGNEQFF
V: TRBV28; size: many; D: .; J: TRBJ1-1; DNA: TGTGCCAGCAGTCAATATGAAGCTTTCTTT; CDR3: CASSQYEAFF
V: TRBV5-1; size: few; D: .; J: TRBJ2-6; DNA: TGCGCCAGCAGCTCCCTGGGAACCGGGGCCAACGTCCTGACTTTC; CDR3: CASSSLGTGANVLTF
V: TRBV5-1; size: many; D: .; J: TRBJ1-4; DNA: TGCGCCAGCAGGGAGCAAGCAACTAATGAAAAACTGTTTTTT; CDR3: CASREQATNEKLFF
V: TRBV12-3/TRBV12-4; size: .; D: .; J: TRBJ1-5; DNA: TGTGCCAGCAGTTTAAATCGGGCAGGCATTAACGACAATCAGCCCCAGCATTTT; CDR3: CASSLNRAGINDNQPQHF
V: TRBV11-2; size: many; D: .; J: TRBJ2-6; DNA: TGTGCCAGCAGCTTCGACTCTGGGGCCAACGTCCTGACTTTC; CDR3: CASSFDSGANVLTF
V: TRBV10-3; size: few; D: .; J: TRBJ1-2; DNA: TGTGCCATCAGTTCGAGGGCGGGCTATGGCTACACCTTC; CDR3: CAISSRAGYGYTF
V: TRBV12-3/TRBV12-4; size: many; D: TRBD2; J: TRBJ2-3; DNA: TGTGCCAGCAGTCCCCGACTTGCGGGGGTTCCAGATACGCAGTATTTT; CDR3: CASSPRLAGVPDTQYF
V: TRBV4-2; size: .; D: .; J: TRBJ2-5; DNA: TGTGCCAGCAGCCTCAAAGGGACAACTCAGGAGACCCAGTACTTC; CDR3: CASSLKGTTQETQYF
V: TRBV7-2; size: .; D: .; J: TRBJ2-7; DNA: TGTGCCAGCAGCTTAGGGGCGGCAGGGTCGGGCGAGCAGTACTTC; CDR3: CASSLGAAGSGEQYF
V: TRBV7-2; size: few; D: .; J: TRBJ2-2; DNA: TGTGCCAGCAGCTTAGTCCGCGGGATGAACACCGGGGAGCTGTTTTTT; CDR3: CASSLVRGMNTGELFF
V: TRBV28; size: .; D: .; J: TRBJ1-6; DNA: TGTGCCAGCAGTTTATACAGGGATAATTCACCCCTCCACTTT; CDR3: CASSLYRDNSPLHF
V: TRBV6-1; size: few; D: TRBD1; J: TRBJ1-2; DNA: TGTGCCAGCAGGGGACAGGACTACTATGGCTACACCTTC; CDR3: CASRGQDYYGYTF
V: TRBV18; size: few; D: .; J: TRBJ2-3; DNA: TGTGCCAGCTCACCGCCATATCCGTCTGGAGGAACAGATACGCAGTATTTT; CDR3: CASSPPYPSGGTDTQYF
V: TRBV30; size: .; D: .; J: TRBJ2-1; DNA: TGTGCCTGGAGTATGACAGCTGAGCAGTTCTTC; CDR3: CAWSMTAEQFF
V: TRBV2; size: .; D: TRBD2; J: TRBJ2-4; DNA: TGTGCCAGCAGTGAGAGACTAGCGGGGGGTACCAAAAACATTCAGTACTTC; CDR3: CASSERLAGGTKNIQYF
V: TRBV11-2; size: .; D: .; J: TRBJ1-2; DNA: TGTGCCAGCAGTTCAGGGCTAGGCTACACCTTC; CDR3: CASSSGLGYTF
V: TRBV2; size: few; D: .; J: TRBJ2-3; DNA: TGTGCCAGCAGTGGGTTGGGCAGCCGCACAGATACGCAGTATTTT; CDR3: CASSGLGSRTDTQYF
V: TRBV7-2; size: .; D: TRBD1; J: TRBJ2-1; DNA: TGTGCCAGCAGCTCACAGGGGGCGCATGAGCAGTTCTTC; CDR3: CASSSQGAHEQFF
V: TRBV3-1; size: many; D: .; J: TRBJ2-1; DNA: TGTGCCAGCAGCTACGGAGGTTACAATGAGCAGTTCTTC; CDR3: CASSYGGYNEQFF
V: TRBV5-6; size: .; D: TRBD1; J: TRBJ1-6; DNA: TGTGCCAGCAGCCTGGGACAGGCTAATTCACCCCTCCACTTT; CDR3: CASSLGQANSPLHF